These T cell receptor beta chains were read from a single sample in a study of Ad26.COV2.S vaccination and SARS-CoV-2 variants. Only in-frame clones appear in the TCRdb table, and some are missing; sequencing was by immunoSEQ multiplex PCR. This sample carries 440,000 or so clones, roughly 87% of them seen once, and the ten largest clones take less than 5.5%. This material consisted of peripheral blood, taken in a trial of Ad26.COV2.S vaccine versus placebo. All receptors come from a person aged 18 to 59 who received the Ad26.COV2.S COVID-19 vaccine or a placebo. Both conserved end residues are part of each CDR3. A D gene is named only where the DNA matches it firmly. Clone sizes are given selectively: once, few, many, or a class where the clone is expanded.

TGTGCCAGCACCGTATCCGGGACGTCCTACGAGCAGTACTTC | CASTVSGTSYEQYF | TRBV6-5 | . | 14 | TRBJ2-7 | once
TGTGCCAGCAGTGAATTAGGAAGCGCTCCTGAGCAGTTCTTC | CASSELGSAPEQFF | TRBV6-1 | . | 14 | TRBJ2-1 | .
TGTGCCAGTAGTATCGGCCAGAACAATCAGCCCCAGCATTTT | CASSIGQNNQPQHF | TRBV19 | . | 14 | TRBJ1-5 | .
TGTGCCAGCAGCTCCGGGACTAGCGGGAGGTATGAGCAGTTCTTC | CASSSGTSGRYEQFF | TRBV11-2 | TRBD2 | 15 | TRBJ2-1 | .
TGTGCCAGCAGTTTACAGGGGGCGGCTGGAAACACCATATATTTT | CASSLQGAAGNTIYF | TRBV28 | TRBD1 | 15 | TRBJ1-3 | .
TGTGCCAGCAGCTTAGATCGGGCTAGACCGTACCAAGAGACCCAGTACTTC | CASSLDRARPYQETQYF | TRBV11-2 | . | 17 | TRBJ2-5 | .
TGTGCCAGCAGCCAAGGGGACTATGGCTACACCTTC | CASSQGDYGYTF | TRBV3-1/TRBV3-2 | . | 12 | TRBJ1-2 | .
TGTGCCAGCAGCCGACTATACCGGACAGGGGGCTATCAGCCCCAGCATTTT | CASSRLYRTGGYQPQHF | TRBV27 | TRBD1 | 17 | TRBJ1-5 | .
TGTGCCAGCAGTGACGACAGGGGGAACACTGAAGCTTTCTTT | CASSDDRGNTEAFF | TRBV25-1 | TRBD1 | 14 | TRBJ1-1 | once
TGTGCCAGCAGTTTCGCGGGGAGAGAGACCCAGTACTTC | CASSFAGRETQYF | TRBV28 | . | 13 | TRBJ2-5 | .
TGCAACCGGACCGGGGAGCTGTTTTTT | CNRTGELFF | TRBV29-1 | . | 9 | TRBJ2-2 | .
TGTGCCAGCAGCTCTCTACAGGGGAGAGACACTGAAGCTTTCTTT | CASSSLQGRDTEAFF | TRBV11-2 | TRBD1 | 15 | TRBJ1-1 | .
TGCGCCAGCAGCTCAATAGCGGGAGGGTACAATGAGCAGTTCTTC | CASSSIAGGYNEQFF | TRBV5-1 | TRBD2 | 15 | TRBJ2-1 | .
TGTGCCAGCAGTGGTCGGGACAGGGGATGGGAGACCCAGTACTTC | CASSGRDRGWETQYF | TRBV2 | TRBD1 | 15 | TRBJ2-5 | .
TGTGCCAGCAGCGCAACTAGTTCTGGGGAGCTGTTTTTT | CASSATSSGELFF | TRBV9 | . | 13 | TRBJ2-2 | few
TGTGCCAGCAGCTTAATGCGGGAGGGCCTCGAGCAGTACTTC | CASSLMREGLEQYF | TRBV7-2 | TRBD2 | 14 | TRBJ2-7 | .
TGTGCCAGTAGCCCGTGGGGAGGGACAGGGTCAAATCAGCCCCAGCATTTT | CASSPWGGTGSNQPQHF | TRBV19 | TRBD1 | 17 | TRBJ1-5 | .
TGCAGCGTTGTCGCGGGGATCGCTGAAGCTTTCTTT | CSVVAGIAEAFF | TRBV29-1 | . | 12 | TRBJ1-1 | .
TGTGCCAGTAGTTGGCGGATCAATCAGCCCCAGCATTTT | CASSWRINQPQHF | TRBV19 | . | 13 | TRBJ1-5 | .
TGCAGTGCTAGTACCGCATGGAGGGACGGGGTGTACGAGCAGTACTTC | CSASTAWRDGVYEQYF | TRBV20-1 | . | 16 | TRBJ2-7 | .